This TCR beta chain originates from a study of shared clonotypes between healthy human individuals. About this clone: Its matching antigen is unknown.

The CDR3 sequence is 16 residues long. The germline gives CDR1 LNHDA, CDR2 SQIVND (reference sequence). The V segment lost 5 bases and the J segment 5 bases; nucleotides outside the gene matches: 9. Genomic DNA of each subset was evenly split across several immunoSEQ plates. TCRdb's copy holds only in-frame clones and misses some; the assay was immunoSEQ multiplex PCR. The sample includes millions of clones, over 85% of them seen just once. Study-wide results and limits: An expected dependence of interdonor clonotype sharing on sequencing depth was noted.

Naive CD45RA+ and memory CD45RA-negative subsets were split from CD4+ cells. This sequence originates from a man in his late teens or twenties in good health. Sequenced material: naive CD4+ T cells sorted from blood. Subset specified: CD45RA+ positively selected. The chain is built from TRBV19 and TRBJ2-2; the match to TRBD1 covers 9 bases. This CDR3 reads CASSPLRTGDTGELFF. CDR3 DNA: TGTGCCAGTAGTCCTCTCCGGACAGGGGATACCGGGGAGCTGTTTTTT.